What follows are 20 T cell receptor beta chains derived from one specimen sequenced in a study of cytomegalovirus exposure and HLA in healthy donors. The assay was immunoSEQ multiplex PCR, and TCRdb's table has in-frame clones only and misses some. The profile shows some 150,000 clones, around nine tenths of them singletons. The material sequenced was PBMCs. The receptor source for this set is a man between 18 and 35 years old in good health and CMV-seropositive.

The chain uses TRBV2 and TRBJ2-1, with 11 bases fitting TRBD2. Losses at the gene ends were 5 bases for V and 6 bases for J; bases not matched to a gene: 6. This CDR3 is 15 amino acids long. In germline, CDR1 is SNHLY, CDR2 FYNNEI. The CDR3: CASSRTTSGANEQFF. CDR3 DNA: TGTGCCAGCAGTAGGACGACTAGCGGGGCCAATGAGCAGTTCTTC.

This chain uses TRBV7-6 with TRBJ1-1; D gene uncertain. Germline CDR1 reads SGHVS; CDR2 reads FNYEAQ. This CDR3 has 15 residues. The V gene lost 5 bases and the J gene lost 0 bases, with 13 bases spanning the gap. CDR3 in amino acids: CASSPDRRMNTEAFF. CDR3 DNA sequence: TGTGCCAGCAGCCCTGATCGGCGGATGAACACTGAAGCTTTCTTT.

The chain combines TRBV18 with TRBJ2-5; 7 nucleotides match TRBD2. The CDR3 is 11 residues long. V lost 6 bases, J lost 5 bases, and 0 bases stayed unmatched. Germline V gene data show CDR1 as KGHSH and CDR2 as LQKENI. The CDR3 loop reads CASSGGETQYF. As DNA, the CDR3 is TGTGCCAGCTCCGGGGGGGAGACCCAGTACTTC.

Concerning this clone: A read error may produce the germline difference seen at one junction end. The DNA of the CDR3 is TGTGCTAGCAGCCCCCTTCTAGTAGCGACCTCCTACAATGAGCAGTTCTTC. It codes for CASSPLLVATSYNEQFF. The chain uses TRBV7-7 and TRBJ2-1; D is perhaps TRBD2 (5 bases). Germline CDR1 SSHAT, CDR2 FNYEAQ (reference sequence). The CDR3 extends over 17 amino acids.

The chain joins TRBV5-1 to TRBJ2-3; 10 positions agree with TRBD1. CDR1 and CDR2 (germline): SGHRS, YFSETQ. Trimming took 2 bases from V and 4 from J; bases not matched to a gene: 7. This CDR3 is 16 amino acids long. CDR3: CASSFRDRGRSDTQYF. CDR3 nucleotide sequence: TGCGCCAGCAGCTTCCGGGACAGGGGTCGGTCAGATACGCAGTATTTT.

The chain is built from TRBV29-1 and TRBJ1-4; TRBD1 matches at 10 bases. Germline-derived CDR1 and CDR2 are SQVTM and ANQGSEA. The CDR3 totals 13 residues. J was trimmed by 7 bases and V by 7 bases; bases with no gene match: 6. In nucleotides, the CDR3 is TGCAGCGGGATGACAGGGGGCAGTGAAAAACTGTTTTTT. This sequence encodes CSGMTGGSEKLFF.

The chain links TRBV7-8 to TRBJ1-2, with D possibly being TRBD1 (5 bases). This CDR3 has 16 amino acids. Germline CDR1 reads SGHVS; CDR2 reads FQNEAQ. V lost 4 bases, J lost 3 bases, and 18 bases lay in between. DNA for the CDR3: TGTGCCAGCAGCTCGGGGGGGTCTCTGCCCGACTATGGCTACACCTTC. Translating it yields CASSSGGSLPDYGYTF.

V and J are TRBV29-1 and TRBJ2-7; no clear D. Per the germline V gene, CDR1 is SQVTM and CDR2 is ANQGSEA. The CDR3 has 13 amino acids. The V end lost 0 bases, the J end lost 1 base, and 7 bases lay between the germline ends. CDR3 nucleotides: TGCAGCGTTGAAGAAGCACTGTCCTACGAGCAGTACTTC. Amino acid sequence: CSVEEALSYEQYF.

The chain joins TRBV28 to TRBJ1-2; tentative D call: TRBD1 (6 bases). The CDR3 loop spans 14 amino acids. Per germline, CDR1 MDHEN and CDR2 SYDVKM. V lost 6 bases to trimming and J lost 8 bases, with 19 bases between them. CDR3 sequence reads: CASSTGEGVVGYTF. CDR3 coding DNA: TGTGCCAGCAGCACCGGCGAGGGGGTCGTCGGCTACACCTTC.

For the CDR3, the DNA is TGTGCCAGCAGCCCCCAGGGGCGAGGAGTTCCAGATACGCAGTATTTT. This codes for CASSPQGRGVPDTQYF. The chain combines TRBV4-2 with TRBJ2-3; weak D call: TRBD1 (6 bases). Germline CDR1 reads LGHNA; CDR2 reads YNFKEQ. The CDR3 runs 16 residues. The V end lost 4 bases, the J end lost 4 bases, and 18 bases lay between the germline ends.

J is TRBJ2-3 and V is TRBV28; 9 nucleotides agree with TRBD2. Germline values: CDR1 MDHEN, CDR2 SYDVKM. The CDR3 length is 16 residues. J gave up 4 bases and V 5 bases, and 10 bases lay outside the gene matches. CDR3 sequence: CASSPFAGGPPDTQYF. The CDR3, as DNA: TGTGCCAGCAGTCCCTTCGCGGGAGGGCCCCCAGATACGCAGTATTTT.

The CDR3 loop is CASSSPEAPVFNEQYF. In DNA form, the CDR3 reads TGTGCCAGCAGTTCCCCGGAGGCCCCCGTCTTCAACGAGCAGTACTTC. The genes are TRBV28 and TRBJ2-7; TRBD2 might be the D (5 bases). Germline V gene sequence: CDR1 MDHEN, CDR2 SYDVKM. This CDR3 is built from 16 residues. The ends were cut back, 4 bases at V and 5 bases at J, with 21 bases in the middle.

The rearrangement links TRBV6-5 to TRBJ2-1, with 12 bases aligning to TRBD2. CDR1 and CDR2 (germline): MNHEY, SVGAGI. This CDR3 contains 15 residues. Germline trimming cut 7 bases from V and 9 bases from J; bases unmatched to any gene: 10. The CDR3 region has the DNA TGTGCCAGCACCCGTACCGGACTAGCGGGGAGTGAGCAGTTCTTC. Protein product: CASTRTGLAGSEQFF.

This sequence joins TRBV4-3 and TRBJ1-4; 7 bases line up with TRBD1. The CDR3 runs 16 residues. Trimming at V came to 0 bases and at J to 2 bases, leaving 3 bases not matched to a gene. CDR1 LGHNA and CDR2 YSLEER come from the germline V gene. CDR3 DNA sequence: TGCGCCAGCAGCCAAGATTCGACAGGGACTAATGAAAAACTGTTTTTT. Its translation: CASSQDSTGTNEKLFF.

The chain employs TRBV7-2 and TRBJ1-2; perhaps TRBD1 as D (5 bases). CDR3 size: 14 residues. Germline CDR1 reads SGHTA; CDR2 reads FQGNSA. V lost 0 bases, J lost 8 bases, and 13 bases lay in between. CDR3 residues: CASSLAVAGKGYTF. CDR3 DNA: TGTGCCAGCAGCTTAGCGGTAGCAGGGAAGGGCTACACCTTC.

The chain carries TRBV5-1 and TRBJ2-3; 7 nucleotides align to TRBD2. The CDR3 has 14 amino acids. V shed 4 bases, J shed 4 bases, and the junction held 6 bases outside the gene matches. Germline lookup yields CDR1 SGHRS and CDR2 YFSETQ. CDR3 nucleotide sequence: TGCGCCAGCAGCGCGGGGGAGGAGGCAGATACGCAGTATTTT. Encoded protein: CASSAGEEADTQYF.

The chain is built from TRBV5-1 and TRBJ2-7; 12 nucleotides line up with TRBD2. CDR3 length equals 17 residues. Germline V gene sequence: CDR1 SGHRS, CDR2 YFSETQ. Trimming cost V 0 bases and J 2 bases; bases outside gene matches: 6. The CDR3 coding sequence is TGCGCCAGCAGCTTGGCCTGGGGACTAGCGGGCACCTACGAGCAGTACTTC. Translating it yields CASSLAWGLAGTYEQYF.

The chain has TRBV19 and TRBJ1-5; 8 bases line up with TRBD1. Trimming took 6 bases from V and 0 from J; bases not matched to a gene: 7. The CDR3 contains 16 residues. The germline CDR1 and CDR2 sequences are LNHDA and SQIVND (reference sequence). This CDR3 reads CASRGQVGGSNQPQHF. The CDR3 nucleotides read TGTGCCAGTAGGGGACAGGTTGGTGGTAGCAATCAGCCCCAGCATTTT.

The J gene is TRBJ1-4, the V gene TRBV4-3; 8 nucleotides match TRBD1. The germline V gene has CDR1 LGHNA and CDR2 YSLEER. There are 16 residues in the CDR3. V dropped 0 bases and J dropped 4; count of bases not matched to a gene: 4. CDR3 region: CASSQDQGASNEKLFF. The DNA of the CDR3 is TGCGCCAGCAGCCAAGATCAGGGGGCGAGTAATGAAAAACTGTTTTTT.

V and J are TRBV9 and TRBJ2-1; TRBD2 matches 9 bases. V was clipped by 4 bases and J by 5 bases; unmatched bases: 7. This CDR3 region has 15 residues. From germline, CDR1 is SGDLS and CDR2 YYNGEE. The CDR3 loop reads CASSPRTSANNEQFF. In DNA, the CDR3 is TGTGCCAGCAGCCCCCGGACTAGCGCGAACAATGAGCAGTTCTTC. Drawing the rest from reference TRBV9 and TRBJ2-1, the complete variable domain is DSGVTQTPKHLITATGQRVTLRCSPRSGDLSVYWYQQSLDQGLQFLIQYYNGEERAKGNILERFSAQQFPDLHSELNLSSLELGDSALYFCASSPRTSANNEQFFGPGTRLTVL.